This T cell receptor (beta chain) emerged from a study of cytomegalovirus exposure and HLA in healthy donors. Overall study: Out of approximately 400 genotyped donors, about 80% belonged to the Caucasian-associated ancestry cluster. Points from the study as a whole: The authors assumed roughly uniform sequencing depth across donors for presence/absence analyses. Differences between HLA loci emerged in a later analysis of TCR association rates, with DRB1 most and HLA-C fewest.

The PCR had 60 Vbeta and 13 Jbeta primers. The table came from immunoSEQ multiplex PCR; TCRdb's copy has only in-frame clones and leaves some out. The sample holds about 43,000 clones, about 60% seen once. A few counts support this clone. Its specificity is not known. Input material: PBMCs. The sequence was collected from a human donor in good health.

CDR3 in DNA: TGCAGCGTACAGGGGCCAACTAATGAAAAACTGTTTTTT. Protein: CSVQGPTNEKLFF. The chain couples TRBV29-1 to TRBJ1-4; the match to TRBD1 covers 7 bases. Germline CDR1 SQVTM, CDR2 ANQGSEA. J gave up 0 bases and V 6 bases, and 1 base lay outside the gene matches. The CDR3 covers 13 residues. The complete variable domain, with remaining parts taken from reference TRBV29-1 and TRBJ1-4, reads SAVISQKPSRDICQRGTSLTIQCQVDSQVTMMFWYRQQPGQSLTLIATANQGSEATYESGFVIDKFPISRPNLTFSTLTVSNMSPEDSSIYLCSVQGPTNEKLFFGSGTQLSVL.